This is a list of T cell receptor beta chains from one sample in a study of blood T cell repertoires in COVID-19. Using immunoSEQ multiplex PCR, the repertoire was profiled, and TCRdb retains in-frame clones only, with some absent. The sample holds 250,000 to 300,000 clones, 88% seen once. Sequenced sample: peripheral blood. The receptors were gathered from a woman aged 40 to 50 who had recovered from COVID-19. The CDR3 runs from the conserved cysteine through the conserved F or W. The D gene is left open where the match is weak. Not every row has a clone size; where given, it reads once, few, many or a size class.

NA	TRBJ1-4	TRBD1	TRBV6-5	TGTGCCACCGCGGGGACAGCGGGTGAAAAACTGTTTTTT	CATAGTAGEKLFF
NA	TRBJ1-2	NA	TRBV5-4	TGTGCCAGCAGACGATACGTGGGGAGGGCAGGCCCAAACTATGGCTACACCTTC	CASRRYVGRAGPNYGYTF
NA	TRBJ2-1	TRBD2	TRBV5-4	TGTGCCAGCAGCTTGGGCGGGAGCTCCTACAATGAGCAGTTCTTC	CASSLGGSSYNEQFF
NA	TRBJ2-6	NA	TRBV6-2/TRBV6-3	TGTGCCAGCAGTACCGGTCTTACTGGGGCCAACGTCCTGACTTTC	CASSTGLTGANVLTF
NA	TRBJ2-1	TRBD2	TRBV29-1	TGCAGCGCAAGGACTAGGTCCGAGGGTGAGCAGTTCTTC	CSARTRSEGEQFF
NA	TRBJ2-1	TRBD2	TRBV11-2	TGTGCCAGCAGCCCCCAAGCGGGAGGGGGATACAATGAGCAGTTCTTC	CASSPQAGGGYNEQFF
NA	TRBJ1-2	TRBD1	TRBV7-2	TGTGCCAGCCGGCCCCAACAGGGGCTTGGCTACACCTTC	CASRPQQGLGYTF
NA	TRBJ1-2	TRBD1	TRBV7-2	TGTGCCAGCAGCAGAACCGGGACAGGAGACTATGGCTACACCTTC	CASSRTGTGDYGYTF
NA	TRBJ1-4	NA	TRBV19	TGTGCCAGTAGTATAAGAAGTGGGGGCACTAATGAAAAACTGTTTTTT	CASSIRSGGTNEKLFF
NA	TRBJ2-1	TRBD2	TRBV5-1	TGCGCCAGCAGCCATTCTAGCGGGGCCTACAATGAGCAGTTCTTC	CASSHSSGAYNEQFF
NA	TRBJ1-4	NA	TRBV14	TGTGCCAGCAGCCAAGGCGGTCAGTATAATGAAAAACTGTTTTTT	CASSQGGQYNEKLFF
NA	TRBJ2-2	NA	TRBV6-5	TGTGCCAGCAGGACTAGAGGTGCCGGGGAGCTGTTTTTT	CASRTRGAGELFF
NA	TRBJ2-1	NA	TRBV19	TGTGCCAGTAGTATAGGCCCCTGGACACTTGAGCAGTTCTTC	CASSIGPWTLEQFF
NA	TRBJ2-1	NA	TRBV27	TGTGCCAGCAGTTTGGCCCTAGGGGGGCAGTTCTTC	CASSLALGGQFF
NA	TRBJ2-3	TRBD2	TRBV30	TGTGCCTGGAGTCCCGGACTAGCGGGAGACGATACGCAGTATTTT	CAWSPGLAGDDTQYF
NA	TRBJ1-1	NA	TRBV2	TGTGCCAGCAGTGATTCAGGGAGGGCCACTGAAGCTTTCTTT	CASSDSGRATEAFF
NA	TRBJ2-7	NA	TRBV19	TGTGCCAGTAGTAGCCGGGACACCAAGTCCTACGAGCAGTACTTC	CASSSRDTKSYEQYF
NA	TRBJ2-7	TRBD1	TRBV11-1	TGTGCCAGCAGCCGAGCCGGGACAGGGAGCTCCTACGAGCAGTACTTC	CASSRAGTGSSYEQYF
NA	TRBJ1-1	NA	TRBV19	TGTGCCAGTAGTAGGGACCGGGACAAGATCGAAGCTTTCTTT	CASSRDRDKIEAFF
NA	TRBJ2-1	TRBD2	TRBV4-3	TGCGCCAGCAGCCAAGATCTGACTAGCGGGGTGGGGCAGTTCTTC	CASSQDLTSGVGQFF
NA	TRBJ2-1	TRBD2	TRBV18	TGTGCCAGCTCACCCCCAGCGGGAGACTACAATGAGCAGTTCTTC	CASSPPAGDYNEQFF
NA	TRBJ2-2	NA	TRBV6-5	TGTGCCAGCAGTTACTCGCCTAGCCCGAACACCGGGGAGCTGTTTTTT	CASSYSPSPNTGELFF
NA	TRBJ2-3	TRBD2	TRBV11-3	TGTGCCAGCAGCCGTAGCGGGAGGGCCTCAGATACGCAGTATTTT	CASSRSGRASDTQYF
NA	TRBJ1-5	TRBD1	TRBV7-2	TGTGCCAGCAGCGGGGGGACAGACCCCTATAGCAATCAGCCCCAGCATTTT	CASSGGTDPYSNQPQHF
few	TRBJ2-1	NA	TRBV7-3	TGTGCCAGCAGCACCTCCGGGGACAATGAGCAGTTCTTC	CASSTSGDNEQFF
NA	TRBJ1-1	NA	TRBV11-2	TGTGCCAGCAGCAGTCTGCTCGGGGGAACTGAAGCTTTCTTT	CASSSLLGGTEAFF
once	TRBJ1-1	NA	TRBV9	TGTGCCAGCAGCGGGGGAGGGACCATGAACACTGAAGCTTTCTTT	CASSGGGTMNTEAFF
NA	TRBJ1-5	NA	TRBV9	TGTGCCAGCAGCACACGAGGGGGTTGGGGTCAGCCCCAGCATTTT	CASSTRGGWGQPQHF
NA	TRBJ1-2	NA	TRBV6-5	TGTGCCAGCACCCTTGGGGGGGGCGCTGGGTATGGCTACACCTTC	CASTLGGGAGYGYTF